This entry concerns a single T cell receptor (beta chain). Its antigen remains unknown. The data were produced by immunoSEQ multiplex PCR, yet TCRdb's version contains in-frame clones alone and is incomplete. The sample lists 25,000 to 35,000 clones; 60% to 80% were seen once. The sample comes from a study of T cell clonotyping in hematopoietic cell transplantation. Study in general: Pretransplant recipient samples were taken after cytoreduction.

Study-level points and caveats: After transplant, recipient diversity fell while pathologically expanded clonotypes grew through day 180. At the given depth, recipient repertoires were over 97% de novo clonotypes. Broader posttransplant TCR repertoire diversity was predicted by graft donor and pretransplant recipient Inverse Simpson Index values.

V lost 6 bases to trimming and J lost 8 bases; unmatched junction nucleotides: 16. CDR1 is SGHDN, CDR2 FVKESK, per germline. This CDR3 has 16 amino acids. The time point was: recipient sample about 28 days before transplant, after cytoreduction. The chain links TRBV14 to TRBJ2-1, with TRBD1 identical over 7 bases. This receptor was identified in a man aged 50 to 60 with myelodysplastic syndrome. Some clones in this sample may be carry-over from other donors' samples. The sequencing here drew on peripheral blood mononuclear cells, taken before stem cell transplant. In nucleotides, the CDR3 is TGTGCCAGCAGTCCAATGACAGGGTACCCTCGCGATGAGCAGTTCTTC. It encodes CASSPMTGYPRDEQFF.